These T cell receptor beta chains were read from a single sample in a study of T cell responses to AZD1222 COVID-19 vaccine. Profiled with immunoSEQ multiplex PCR; TCRdb holds only in-frame clones, not every one. In the table there are around 87,000 clones, just over 85% of which are singletons. The sequences come from peripheral blood, collected on day 0 of AZD1222 vaccination. These receptors were collected from an adult in good health. Both conserved end residues are part of each CDR3. D genes are given only for firm matches. A row's size may be missing; if present it is once, few, many or a size class.

abundance: NA
d_gene: TRBD2
v_gene: TRBV9
j_gene: TRBJ2-3
CDR3aa: CASSVGQGGTDTQYF
CDR3nt: TGTGCCAGCAGCGTAGGTCAGGGAGGGACAGATACGCAGTATTTT

abundance: few
d_gene: NA
v_gene: TRBV6-5
j_gene: TRBJ1-1
CDR3aa: CASSYDSSGGTEAFF
CDR3nt: TGTGCCAGCAGTTACGATTCTTCGGGTGGAACTGAAGCTTTCTTT

abundance: NA
d_gene: NA
v_gene: TRBV15
j_gene: TRBJ1-3
CDR3aa: CATSREFRASGNTIYF
CDR3nt: TGTGCCACCAGCAGAGAGTTTAGGGCCTCTGGAAACACCATATATTTT

abundance: few
d_gene: NA
v_gene: TRBV6-6
j_gene: TRBJ1-1
CDR3aa: CAGSRDQNTEAFF
CDR3nt: TGTGCCGGGAGCCGGGACCAGAACACTGAAGCTTTCTTT

abundance: NA
d_gene: NA
v_gene: TRBV6-5
j_gene: TRBJ2-6
CDR3aa: CASSSRPPSGANVLTF
CDR3nt: TGTGCCAGCAGTTCTAGACCCCCCTCTGGGGCCAACGTCCTGACTTTC

abundance: once
d_gene: NA
v_gene: TRBV18
j_gene: TRBJ1-1
CDR3aa: CASSPNQGTEAFF
CDR3nt: TGTGCCAGCTCACCGAACCAGGGGACTGAAGCTTTCTTT

abundance: NA
d_gene: NA
v_gene: TRBV3-1/TRBV3-2
j_gene: TRBJ2-6
CDR3aa: CASSRRGVEANVLTF
CDR3nt: TGTGCCAGCAGCCGCAGGGGGGTAGAGGCCAACGTCCTGACTTTC

abundance: NA
d_gene: NA
v_gene: TRBV19
j_gene: TRBJ1-4
CDR3aa: CASSPSTPRSGNEKLFF
CDR3nt: TGTGCCAGTAGTCCAAGTACCCCGCGCAGTGGTAATGAAAAACTGTTTTTT

abundance: NA
d_gene: TRBD2
v_gene: TRBV28
j_gene: TRBJ2-7
CDR3aa: CASSPRLADQREQYF
CDR3nt: TGTGCCAGCAGTCCTCGACTAGCGGACCAGAGGGAGCAGTACTTC

abundance: NA
d_gene: NA
v_gene: TRBV30
j_gene: TRBJ1-3
CDR3aa: CAWSDRQALGNTIYF
CDR3nt: TGTGCCTGGAGTGACAGACAGGCACTGGGAAACACCATATATTTT

abundance: few
d_gene: NA
v_gene: TRBV11-3
j_gene: TRBJ2-2
CDR3aa: CASSSSANTGELFF
CDR3nt: TGTGCCAGCAGCTCGTCAGCGAACACCGGGGAGCTGTTTTTT

abundance: few
d_gene: TRBD2
v_gene: TRBV30
j_gene: TRBJ2-7
CDR3aa: CAWTGGRDYEQYF
CDR3nt: TGTGCCTGGACGGGCGGGAGGGACTACGAGCAGTACTTC

abundance: NA
d_gene: NA
v_gene: TRBV19
j_gene: TRBJ2-5
CDR3aa: CASGPGETQYF
CDR3nt: TGTGCCAGCGGACCCGGCGAGACCCAGTACTTC

abundance: NA
d_gene: NA
v_gene: TRBV7-2
j_gene: TRBJ1-2
CDR3aa: CASREGRLNYGYTF
CDR3nt: TGTGCCAGCAGGGAGGGACGGCTTAACTATGGCTACACCTTC

abundance: NA
d_gene: TRBD1
v_gene: TRBV28
j_gene: TRBJ1-2
CDR3aa: CASSQDRERGGYTF
CDR3nt: TGTGCCAGCAGTCAGGACAGGGAAAGAGGAGGCTACACCTTC

abundance: NA
d_gene: NA
v_gene: TRBV27
j_gene: TRBJ2-3
CDR3aa: CASGPWGSTDTQYF
CDR3nt: TGTGCCAGCGGCCCTTGGGGTAGCACAGATACGCAGTATTTT

abundance: NA
d_gene: NA
v_gene: TRBV5-4
j_gene: TRBJ2-7
CDR3aa: CASSLAGSYEQYF
CDR3nt: TGTGCCAGCAGCTTGGCAGGGTCCTACGAGCAGTACTTC

abundance: NA
d_gene: NA
v_gene: TRBV30
j_gene: TRBJ2-7
CDR3aa: CAWSRGTVPYEQYF
CDR3nt: TGTGCCTGGAGTCGGGGGACAGTTCCTTACGAGCAGTACTTC

abundance: NA
d_gene: NA
v_gene: TRBV30
j_gene: TRBJ1-2
CDR3aa: CAWGGGGTHGYTF
CDR3nt: TGTGCCTGGGGCGGCGGGGGCACTCATGGCTACACCTTC

abundance: NA
d_gene: NA
v_gene: TRBV15
j_gene: TRBJ2-5
CDR3aa: CATSRDLIETQYF
CDR3nt: TGTGCCACCAGCAGAGATCTTATAGAGACCCAGTACTTC

abundance: NA
d_gene: TRBD2
v_gene: TRBV7-9
j_gene: TRBJ2-1
CDR3aa: CASSLSGTREGNEQFF
CDR3nt: TGTGCCAGCAGCCTCAGCGGGACCAGAGAAGGCAATGAGCAGTTCTTC

abundance: NA
d_gene: TRBD1
v_gene: TRBV7-2
j_gene: TRBJ1-2
CDR3aa: CASSLDRGQGYGYTF
CDR3nt: TGTGCCAGCAGTTTAGACAGGGGGCAAGGCTATGGCTACACCTTC

abundance: NA
d_gene: NA
v_gene: TRBV5-1
j_gene: TRBJ1-2
CDR3aa: CASSLFGEGYTF
CDR3nt: TGCGCCAGCAGCTTGTTCGGGGAAGGCTACACCTTC

abundance: NA
d_gene: NA
v_gene: TRBV28
j_gene: TRBJ1-6
CDR3aa: CASSQPPRGNSPLHF
CDR3nt: TGTGCCAGCTCCCAACCACCGCGGGGCAATTCACCCCTCCACTTT

abundance: NA
d_gene: NA
v_gene: TRBV28
j_gene: TRBJ1-4
CDR3aa: CASSSAGAANEKLFF
CDR3nt: TGTGCCAGCAGCTCGGCGGGAGCGGCTAATGAAAAACTGTTTTTT

abundance: NA
d_gene: NA
v_gene: TRBV10-1
j_gene: TRBJ1-6
CDR3aa: CASSGKADRTSPLHF
CDR3nt: TGCGCCAGCAGTGGAAAGGCGGACAGAACTTCACCCCTCCACTTT

abundance: few
d_gene: NA
v_gene: TRBV10-3
j_gene: TRBJ1-5
CDR3aa: CAISLDANQPQHF
CDR3nt: TGTGCCATCAGCTTGGACGCCAATCAGCCCCAGCATTTT

abundance: NA
d_gene: NA
v_gene: TRBV5-6
j_gene: TRBJ1-2
CDR3aa: CASRTKAGGILNYGYTF
CDR3nt: TGTGCCAGCAGGACAAAGGCAGGAGGGATTCTCAACTATGGCTACACCTTC

abundance: NA
d_gene: TRBD1
v_gene: TRBV9
j_gene: TRBJ2-1
CDR3aa: CASSVAGTGGDEQFF
CDR3nt: TGTGCCAGCAGCGTCGCCGGGACAGGGGGCGATGAGCAGTTCTTC

abundance: NA
d_gene: TRBD2
v_gene: TRBV5-1
j_gene: TRBJ2-7
CDR3aa: CASSLGAGVYYEQYF
CDR3nt: TGCGCCAGCAGCTTGGGTGCGGGAGTCTACTACGAGCAGTACTTC

abundance: NA
d_gene: NA
v_gene: TRBV3-1/TRBV3-2
j_gene: TRBJ2-3
CDR3aa: CASSQGVTVADTQYF
CDR3nt: TGTGCCAGCAGCCAAGGCGTAACAGTTGCAGATACGCAGTATTTT

abundance: NA
d_gene: TRBD2
v_gene: TRBV3-1/TRBV3-2
j_gene: TRBJ2-4
CDR3aa: CASSHVVAGAGNIQYF
CDR3nt: TGTGCCAGCAGCCATGTCGTAGCGGGAGCGGGAAACATTCAGTACTTC

abundance: NA
d_gene: TRBD1
v_gene: TRBV2
j_gene: TRBJ1-3
CDR3aa: CASSVQGAPGNTIYF
CDR3nt: TGTGCCAGCAGTGTACAGGGGGCTCCTGGAAACACCATATATTTT

abundance: NA
d_gene: NA
v_gene: TRBV5-4
j_gene: TRBJ1-6
CDR3aa: CASSLDADHSPLHF
CDR3nt: TGTGCCAGCAGCTTGGATGCAGACCATTCACCCCTCCACTTT

abundance: NA
d_gene: NA
v_gene: TRBV7-6
j_gene: TRBJ2-5
CDR3aa: CASSLGVGRTQYF
CDR3nt: TGTGCCAGCAGCCTTGGAGTCGGGAGGACCCAGTACTTC

abundance: NA
d_gene: NA
v_gene: TRBV18
j_gene: TRBJ2-7
CDR3aa: CASSPPGSWEQYF
CDR3nt: TGTGCCAGCTCACCACCAGGGTCGTGGGAGCAGTACTTC

abundance: NA
d_gene: NA
v_gene: TRBV30
j_gene: TRBJ1-6
CDR3aa: CAWSVIRSSYNSPLHF
CDR3nt: TGTGCCTGGAGTGTGATCAGGAGCTCCTATAATTCACCCCTCCACTTT

abundance: NA
d_gene: TRBD2
v_gene: TRBV6-5
j_gene: TRBJ2-1
CDR3aa: CASRLGGAYNEQFF
CDR3nt: TGTGCCAGCCGCCTCGGGGGGGCCTACAATGAGCAGTTCTTC

abundance: NA
d_gene: TRBD1
v_gene: TRBV6-5
j_gene: TRBJ2-3
CDR3aa: CASSYGQGASTDTQYF
CDR3nt: TGTGCCAGCAGTTACGGACAGGGGGCTAGCACAGATACGCAGTATTTT

abundance: NA
d_gene: NA
v_gene: TRBV4-1
j_gene: TRBJ1-2
CDR3aa: CASSQDHRGSYGYTF
CDR3nt: TGCGCCAGCAGCCAAGATCATAGAGGAAGCTATGGCTACACCTTC

abundance: NA
d_gene: NA
v_gene: TRBV21-1
j_gene: TRBJ2-7
CDR3aa: CASSKRGEQYF
CDR3nt: TGTGCCAGCAGCAAGAGGGGCGAGCAGTACTTC

abundance: once
d_gene: NA
v_gene: TRBV19
j_gene: TRBJ1-4
CDR3aa: CASSPGSNFEKLFF
CDR3nt: TGTGCCAGTAGTCCGGGTTCGAATTTTGAAAAACTGTTTTTT

abundance: NA
d_gene: NA
v_gene: TRBV28
j_gene: TRBJ1-2
CDR3aa: CASSLGQNYGYTF
CDR3nt: TGTGCCAGCAGTTTAGGGCAAAACTATGGCTACACCTTC

abundance: NA
d_gene: TRBD1
v_gene: TRBV5-1
j_gene: TRBJ2-5
CDR3aa: CASSSLQGDRETQYF
CDR3nt: TGCGCCAGCAGCTCCTTACAGGGGGATCGGGAGACCCAGTACTTC

abundance: NA
d_gene: NA
v_gene: TRBV3-1/TRBV3-2
j_gene: TRBJ1-4
CDR3aa: CASSRVGEKLFF
CDR3nt: TGTGCCAGCAGCCGCGTAGGCGAAAAACTGTTTTTT

abundance: NA
d_gene: NA
v_gene: TRBV19
j_gene: TRBJ2-7
CDR3aa: CASSHTPPYSYEQYF
CDR3nt: TGTGCCAGTAGTCACACACCTCCCTATTCCTACGAGCAGTACTTC

abundance: NA
d_gene: TRBD1
v_gene: TRBV15
j_gene: TRBJ2-4
CDR3aa: CATSRSSPGTGTNLAKNIQYF
CDR3nt: TGTGCCACCAGCAGATCTTCTCCCGGGACAGGGACCAATCTAGCCAAAAACATTCAGTACTTC

abundance: few
d_gene: TRBD1
v_gene: TRBV3-1/TRBV3-2
j_gene: TRBJ1-1
CDR3aa: CASSRGQHTEAFF
CDR3nt: TGTGCCAGCAGCCGGGGACAGCACACTGAAGCTTTCTTT

abundance: few
d_gene: TRBD1
v_gene: TRBV5-6
j_gene: TRBJ2-7
CDR3aa: CASSLWVTGGTYEQYF
CDR3nt: TGTGCCAGCAGCTTGTGGGTGACAGGGGGCACCTACGAGCAGTACTTC

abundance: NA
d_gene: TRBD1
v_gene: TRBV4-1
j_gene: TRBJ1-3
CDR3aa: CASSQEGRGRYTIYF
CDR3nt: TGCGCCAGCAGCCAAGAAGGCAGGGGGCGATACACCATATATTTT

abundance: once
d_gene: NA
v_gene: TRBV7-9
j_gene: TRBJ1-5
CDR3aa: CASSLAGVYSNQPQHF
CDR3nt: TGTGCCAGCAGCTTAGCGGGGGTGTATAGCAATCAGCCCCAGCATTTT

abundance: NA
d_gene: NA
v_gene: TRBV30
j_gene: TRBJ1-4
CDR3aa: CAWTQGGNRDPFF
CDR3nt: TGTGCCTGGACCCAAGGCGGGAACAGGGACCCATTTTTT

abundance: NA
d_gene: NA
v_gene: TRBV6-5
j_gene: TRBJ2-2
CDR3aa: CASRRGTLGTGELFF
CDR3nt: TGTGCCAGCAGGAGGGGGACCCTCGGCACCGGGGAGCTGTTTTTT

abundance: NA
d_gene: TRBD1
v_gene: TRBV27
j_gene: TRBJ1-1
CDR3aa: CASSASDRGNTEAFF
CDR3nt: TGTGCCAGCAGTGCCTCCGACAGGGGAAACACTGAAGCTTTCTTT

abundance: NA
d_gene: TRBD2
v_gene: TRBV6-5
j_gene: TRBJ2-1
CDR3aa: CATRAGGLSEQFF
CDR3nt: TGTGCCACCCGGGCGGGGGGGCTAAGTGAGCAGTTCTTC

abundance: NA
d_gene: NA
v_gene: TRBV5-1
j_gene: TRBJ2-7
CDR3aa: CASSLDVGEPYEQYF
CDR3nt: TGCGCCAGCAGCTTGGATGTAGGGGAGCCCTACGAGCAGTACTTC

abundance: NA
d_gene: NA
v_gene: TRBV19
j_gene: TRBJ1-5
CDR3aa: CASSITIWGREGGQPQHF
CDR3nt: TGTGCCAGTAGTATAACGATATGGGGCAGGGAAGGGGGACAGCCCCAGCATTTT

abundance: NA
d_gene: NA
v_gene: TRBV29-1
j_gene: TRBJ2-5
CDR3aa: CSVDRYRTEKETQYF
CDR3nt: TGCAGCGTCGACCGCTATAGGACAGAGAAAGAGACCCAGTACTTC